The rows below give T cell receptor beta chains drawn from one sample of a study of shared clonotypes between healthy human individuals. Clones were read by immunoSEQ multiplex PCR, and TCRdb kept only the in-frame ones, dropping some. This repertoire shows 500,000 or so clones, approximately 94% found once; its top ten account for approximately 0.06%. Specimen: naive CD4+ T cells sorted from blood. The receptors derive from a woman aged 30 to 39 in good health. Each CDR3 is given with its conserved first and last residue. D genes are given only for firm matches. Some rows mark clone size as missing; the rest say once, few, many or name a class of expanded clone.

>TRBD1|TRBJ2-2|-|TRBV25-1
CASNSPGQGVTGELFF
TGTGCCAGCAACTCGCCGGGACAGGGAGTCACCGGGGAGCTGTTTTTT
>TRBD2|TRBJ2-1|-|TRBV5-1
CASSRGLAGVNEQFF
TGCGCCAGCAGCCGGGGACTAGCGGGAGTAAATGAGCAGTTCTTC
>-|TRBJ2-7|-|TRBV9
CASSVVAGPTYEQYF
TGTGCCAGCAGCGTAGTGGCGGGCCCAACCTACGAGCAGTACTTC
>-|TRBJ2-7|-|TRBV7-2
CASSFFVTREQNF
TGTGCCAGCAGCTTTTTCGTTACGAGGGAGCAGAACTTC
>TRBD1|TRBJ1-5|-|TRBV2
CASRNGTATNQPQHF
TGTGCCAGCAGAAACGGGACAGCGACTAATCAGCCCCAGCATTTT
>TRBD1|TRBJ2-4|-|TRBV28
CASNLGGQGSFRAKNIQYF
TGTGCCAGCAACCTTGGGGGACAGGGGTCTTTCAGAGCCAAAAACATTCAGTACTTC
>TRBD2|TRBJ2-2|once|TRBV5-4
CASSLAWTSGAGELFF
TGTGCCAGCAGCTTGGCCTGGACTAGCGGAGCCGGGGAGCTGTTTTTT
>TRBD1|TRBJ2-3|-|TRBV5-4
CASSRDREGTQYF
TGTGCCAGCAGCCGGGACAGGGAGGGTACGCAGTATTTT
>-|TRBJ1-5|-|TRBV2
CASSQDGNSNQPQHF
TGTGCCAGCAGTCAGGACGGGAATAGCAATCAGCCCCAGCATTTT
>TRBD2|TRBJ2-1|-|TRBV11-2
CASSLGLADNEQFF
TGTGCCAGCAGCCTCGGACTAGCGGACAATGAGCAGTTCTTC
>TRBD2|TRBJ2-7|-|TRBV6-6
CASSYGTSLIYEQYF
TGTGCCAGCAGCTACGGGACTAGCTTGATTTACGAGCAGTACTTC
>TRBD1|TRBJ2-7|-|TRBV10-3
CAISPTGGRSYEQYF
TGTGCCATCAGTCCTACAGGGGGCCGCTCCTACGAGCAGTACTTC
>-|TRBJ2-4|-|TRBV5-1
CASSPKDRKNIQYF
TGCGCCAGCAGCCCAAAGGACAGAAAAAACATTCAGTACTTC
>-|TRBJ2-5|-|TRBV10-1
CASSAKGALETQYF
TGCGCCAGCAGTGCAAAAGGGGCTCTAGAGACCCAGTACTTC
>-|TRBJ1-2|-|TRBV5-1
CASSLAQDYGYTF
TGCGCCAGCAGCTTGGCCCAGGATTATGGCTACACCTTC
>TRBD1|TRBJ2-7|-|TRBV2
CASTDLDRGYEQYF
TGTGCCAGCACCGACTTGGACAGGGGGTACGAGCAGTACTTC
>-|TRBJ2-7|-|TRBV18
CASSLGDNPGEQYF
TGTGCCAGCTCACTTGGTGACAACCCAGGCGAGCAGTACTTC
>TRBD1|TRBJ1-5|-|TRBV15
CATSGTGQAYVTNQPQHF
TGTGCCACCAGCGGAACGGGACAGGCATATGTTACCAATCAGCCCCAGCATTTT
>-|TRBJ2-3|-|TRBV10-1
CASSELRGLLSTDTQYF
TGCGCCAGCAGTGAGTTACGGGGGCTCCTTAGCACAGATACGCAGTATTTT
>TRBD2|TRBJ2-1|-|TRBV5-1
CASSPPGLAGFASLGEQFF
TGCGCCAGCAGCCCCCCGGGACTAGCGGGATTTGCCTCCCTCGGTGAGCAGTTCTTC
>-|TRBJ2-5|-|TRBV19
CASSTGQPQETQYF
TGTGCCAGTAGTACGGGACAACCCCAAGAGACCCAGTACTTC
>-|TRBJ2-1|-|TRBV18
CASSLGDEQFF
TGTGCCAGCTCACTAGGGGATGAGCAGTTCTTC
>-|TRBJ1-1|-|TRBV14
CASSQAAIGLNTEAFF
TGTGCCAGCAGCCAAGCAGCGATTGGCCTGAACACTGAAGCTTTCTTT